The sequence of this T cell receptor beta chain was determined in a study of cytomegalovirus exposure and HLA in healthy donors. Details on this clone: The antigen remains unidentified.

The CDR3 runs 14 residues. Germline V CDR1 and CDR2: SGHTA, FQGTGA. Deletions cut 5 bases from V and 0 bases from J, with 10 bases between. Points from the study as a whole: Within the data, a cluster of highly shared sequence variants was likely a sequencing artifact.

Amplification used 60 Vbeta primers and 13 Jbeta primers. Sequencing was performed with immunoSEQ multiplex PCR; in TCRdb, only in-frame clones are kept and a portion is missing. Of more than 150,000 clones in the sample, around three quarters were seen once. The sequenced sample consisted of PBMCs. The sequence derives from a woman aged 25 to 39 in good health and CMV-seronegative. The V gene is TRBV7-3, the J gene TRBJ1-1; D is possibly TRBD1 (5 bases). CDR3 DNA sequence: TGTGCCAGCAGCCAGACAGCTTTGAACACTGAAGCTTTCTTT. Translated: CASSQTALNTEAFF.